This T cell receptor (beta chain) was identified in a study of blood T cells in healthy people across ages. This clonotype was recorded many times. Its matching antigen is unknown. Study-wide results and limits: More naive CD4+ cells and higher diversity were found in long-lived than in aged donors. Unknown CMV status may confound age-related changes in expanded clones. With unsorted PBMCs, a conclusive comparison of naive versus antigen-experienced cells was not possible.

Total RNA extraction produced at least 5 micrograms (per sample) for the study. Germline V gene lookup returns CDR1 LGHDT and CDR2 YNNKEL (reference sequence). J gave up 6 bases and V 4 bases, and 10 bases lay outside the gene matches. This CDR3 is 15 amino acids long. Together with a sample-barcoded 5' primer, a J-beta primer mix was included in a second PCR lasting about 6 to 11 cycles. Using its own MiXCR run on the 5' RACE reads, TCRdb lists one record per CDR3 protein. The repertoire holds about 730,000 distinct CDR3 sequences, with 43% as singletons. Source material: blood. The sequence was obtained from a woman aged 60 to 75 in good health. The chain carries TRBV3-1 and TRBJ2-7; 9 bases fit TRBD1. The CDR3 loop is CASSLPGQGFFEQYF. Here the CDR3 DNA reads TGTGCCAGCAGCCTCCCGGGACAGGGCTTCTTCGAGCAGTACTTC.